The 19 T cell receptor beta chains below were found in one sample sequenced in a study of radiotherapy plus CTLA-4 blockade in lung cancer. TCRdb's copy holds only in-frame clones and misses some; the assay was immunoSEQ multiplex PCR. The sample lists around 40,000 clones, approximately 86% occurring once. The sample here was peripheral blood, taken from a patient treated with radiotherapy plus ipilimumab. Receptors originate from a human donor with non-small cell lung cancer whose response to radiotherapy plus ipilimumab could not be evaluated.

The chain recombines TRBV7-8 with TRBJ2-2; 7 nucleotides align to TRBD2. This CDR3 region has 15 residues. The trim removed 6 bases at V and 1 base at J, leaving 5 bases unmatched. CDR1 is SGHVS, CDR2 FQNEAQ, per germline. The CDR3 DNA follows: TGTGCCAGCAGGCTCGGACTAGTGAACACCGGGGAGCTGTTTTTT. Its protein is CASRLGLVNTGELFF.

The sample holds a few counts of this clone. The gene calls are TRBV11-2 and TRBJ1-5, with a weak D call TRBD1 (6 bases). V was trimmed by 3 bases and J by 3 bases, leaving 12 bases between them. CDR1 SGHAT and CDR2 FQNNGV come from the germline V gene. The CDR3 runs to 15 residues. The CDR3 DNA is TGTGCCAGCAGCTTTTCCGGGACAAACAATCAGCCCCAGCATTTT. Its translation is CASSFSGTNNQPQHF.

This chain links TRBV28 with TRBJ2-7, with TRBD1 identical over 7 bases. This CDR3 has 14 amino acids. CDR1 MDHEN and CDR2 SYDVKM come from the germline V gene. The V segment lost 3 bases and the J segment 1 base; nucleotides outside the gene matches: 3. DNA of the CDR3: TGTGCCAGCAGTTTGGGGACAGTATCCTACGAGCAGTACTTC. This codes for CASSLGTVSYEQYF.

V and J are TRBV21-1 and TRBJ1-5. TRBV21-1 is marked as a pseudogene. The length of the CDR3 is 15 residues. CDR3 DNA sequence: TGTGCCAGCATCTCACGGAAGGAGGCCTTACGAGTCCAGCATTTT. It specifies CASISRKEALRVQHF.

The chain uses TRBV5-4 and TRBJ2-7; TRBD2 aligns across 14 bases. V dropped 3 bases and J dropped 6; count of bases not matched to a gene: 8. The length of the CDR3 is 16 residues. Germline loops: CDR1 SGHNT, CDR2 YYREEE (reference sequence). CDR3 protein: CASSSGTSGSLVEQYF. The CDR3 region has the DNA TGTGCCAGCAGCTCAGGGACTAGCGGGAGTTTAGTCGAGCAGTACTTC.

This chain uses TRBV9 with TRBJ2-3, with 7 bases fitting TRBD1. The J segment lost 5 bases and the V segment lost 7 bases, leaving 10 bases of the junction unmatched. Germline assignment: CDR1 SGDLS and CDR2 YYNGEE. The CDR3 runs 14 residues. CDR3 DNA: TGTGCCAGCCAACAGGGGCCCGCGGGAGATACGCAGTATTTT. Translating it yields CASQQGPAGDTQYF.

V usage is TRBV7-9 and J usage is TRBJ2-1; D is ambiguous. The CDR3 runs 13 residues. Per germline, CDR1 SEHNR and CDR2 FQNEAQ (reference sequence). The ends were cut back, 7 bases at V and 6 bases at J, with 13 bases in the middle. In nucleotides, the CDR3 is TGTGCCAGCACTGGGCAAAAAATCAATGAGCAGTTCTTC. This codes for CASTGQKINEQFF.

The chain employs TRBV5-1 and TRBJ2-3, with a weak D call TRBD1 (5 bases). This CDR3 is 18 amino acids long. Trimming left V 0 bases short and J 6 bases short, with 23 bases between. The germline gives CDR1 SGHRS, CDR2 YFSETQ. The CDR3 loop is CASSLGSAGSSPVDTQYF. CDR3 coding DNA: TGCGCCAGCAGCTTGGGTTCGGCAGGGTCGTCCCCGGTGGATACGCAGTATTTT.

Points on this clone: Within the sample, other DNA sequences also encode this same CDR3. The chain is built from TRBV7-9 and TRBJ1-1, with D tentatively TRBD1 (5 bases). Looked up from germline, CDR1 is SEHNR and CDR2 is FQNEAQ (reference sequence). Trimming stripped 1 base from V and 4 bases from J, with 19 bases between. This CDR3 contains 17 residues. The CDR3 loop is CASSLVHGGMVGTEAFF. CDR3 coding DNA: TGTGCCAGCAGCTTAGTTCACGGGGGAATGGTTGGCACTGAAGCTTTCTTT.

In its sample, this clone was seen once. V and J are TRBV18 and TRBJ2-1; D may be TRBD2 (7 bases). Germline V gene lookup returns CDR1 KGHSH and CDR2 LQKENI. The CDR3 runs to 13 residues. V dropped 3 bases and J dropped 6 bases, with 9 bases sitting between them. The DNA of the CDR3 is TGTGCCAGCTCACCGAGGGGGGGCAATGAGCAGTTCTTC. Residues: CASSPRGGNEQFF. Supplemented by reference TRBV18 and TRBJ2-1, the full variable domain reads NAGVMQNPRHLVRRRGQEARLRCSPMKGHSHVYWYRQLPEEGLKFMVYLQKENIIDESGMPKERFSAEFPKEGPSILRIQQVVRGDSAAYFCASSPRGGNEQFFGPGTRLTVL.

In DNA form, the CDR3 reads TGTGCCAGTAGTATCGTGAGGGTTCAGGACAATCAGCCCCAGCATTTT. Translating gives CASSIVRVQDNQPQHF. The chain employs TRBV19 and TRBJ1-5, with unresolved D. The CDR3 is 16 amino acids. V was cut by 3 bases and J by 3 bases, with 15 bases left in between. CDR1 and CDR2 (germline): LNHDA, SQIVND (reference sequence).

The V gene is TRBV7-9, the J gene TRBJ2-7; D gene uncertain. The CDR3 runs 13 residues. Trimming cost V 2 bases and J 6 bases, with 11 bases left between them. Germline CDR1 is SEHNR and CDR2 is FQNEAQ (reference sequence). The CDR3 loop reads CASSLTQTGEQYF. The CDR3 DNA is TGTGCCAGCAGCTTAACCCAAACCGGCGAGCAGTACTTC.

This clone was seen only a few times. This rearrangement joins TRBV5-1 to TRBJ2-5, with 7 bases identical to TRBD1. Germline CDR1 is SGHRS and CDR2 is YFSETQ. V dropped 4 bases and J dropped 4; count of bases not matched to a gene: 10. The CDR3 loop spans 15 amino acids. CDR3 in DNA: TGCGCCAGCAGCGCCCGACGGCCAGGGGGAGAGACCCAGTACTTC. This encodes CASSARRPGGETQYF. The full variable domain, in which reference TRBV5-1 and TRBJ2-5 provide the parts outside the CDR3, is KAGVTQTPRYLIKTRGQQVTLSCSPISGHRSVSWYQQTPGQGLQFLFEYFSETQRNKGNFPGRFSGRQFSNSRSEMNVSTLELGDSALYLCASSARRPGGETQYFGPGTRLLVL.

The rearrangement joins TRBV27 to TRBJ2-1; TRBD2 matches at 9 bases. The CDR3 sequence is 15 residues long. CDR1 is MNHEY, CDR2 SMNVEV, per germline (reference sequence). The V segment lost 2 bases and the J segment 3 bases; nucleotides outside the gene matches: 2. The CDR3 coding sequence is TGTGCCAGCAGTTTACTAGCGGGACTCTACAATGAGCAGTTCTTC. It translates to CASSLLAGLYNEQFF.

The V call is TRBV10-3, the J call TRBJ1-4; 7 nucleotides match TRBD1. Germline V gene sequence: CDR1 ENHRY, CDR2 SYGVKD. This CDR3 comprises 14 residues. The V gene end was trimmed by 3 bases and the J gene end by 8 bases; junction bases not matched to a gene: 6. The CDR3 sequence is CAISEQGKGEKLFF. For the CDR3, the DNA is TGTGCCATCAGTGAACAGGGGAAAGGAGAAAAACTGTTTTTT.

The chain employs TRBV9 and TRBJ2-1, with D perhaps matching TRBD2 (5 bases). V lost 0 bases to trimming and J lost 7 bases, with 11 bases between them. The CDR3 has 14 residues. Per germline, CDR1 SGDLS and CDR2 YYNGEE. Here the CDR3 reads CASSVGGWGNEQFF. In nucleotides, the CDR3 is TGTGCCAGCAGCGTAGGCGGGTGGGGAAATGAGCAGTTCTTC.

The chain joins TRBV19 to TRBJ2-5, with TRBD2 matching over 7 bases. V gave up 7 bases and J gave up 2 bases; unmatched junction bases: 10. The CDR3 is 15 amino acids. Per the germline V gene, CDR1 is LNHDA and CDR2 is SQIVND (reference sequence). The CDR3 coding sequence is TGTGCCAGTACCCCAGGGAGGGCTCTTCAAGAGACCCAGTACTTC. It encodes CASTPGRALQETQYF.

J is TRBJ1-1 and V is TRBV2; possibly TRBD1 for D (6 bases). Germline CDR1 is SNHLY and CDR2 is FYNNEI. Trimming pared 2 bases from V and 1 base from J, leaving 14 bases between. The CDR3 runs 16 residues. The CDR3 DNA is TGTGCCAGCAGTGAATCCTATACAGGGCCGAACACTGAAGCTTTCTTT. Translation: CASSESYTGPNTEAFF.

The V call is TRBV15, the J call TRBJ1-2, with D uncertain. The V gene's germline CDR1 is LNHNV and CDR2 YYDKDF (reference sequence). CDR3 size: 13 residues. Trimming stripped 1 base from V and 8 bases from J, with 11 bases between. As DNA, the CDR3 is TGTGCCACCAGCAGAGGGGAAGCTAGCGGCTACACCTTC. Amino acids: CATSRGEASGYTF.